The source of this TCR beta chain is a study of T cells in Graves' hyperthyroidism and ophthalmopathy. Study at large: Peripheral blood specimens were obtained at initial diagnosis, prior to any treatment. Whole-study findings and limits: Blood also carried most thyroid clonotypes expanded above 0.001.

TCR beta CDR3 sequences were amplified from RNA transcripts. The TCR CDR3 first-round RT-PCR relied on the HTBI primer set. One entry per CDR3 protein, called by TCRdb with MiXCR from the multiplex PCR reads. The table has hundreds of thousands of distinct CDR3 sequences, 14% seen once. As to this clonotype: Its target is not known. A much larger clone is a single base away; this may be a read error.

The PBMCs had their origin in around 9.1 ml of fresh peripheral blood. The CDR3 loop spans 15 amino acids. The germline V gene has CDR1 GTSNPN and CDR2 SVGIG (reference sequence). The origin of this receptor is a woman between 40 and 55 years old with Graves' hyperthyroidism. Sequencing was performed on blood. V is TRBV30 and J is TRBJ1-2; TRBD1 agrees at 8 bases. Written as DNA, the CDR3 is TGTGCCTGGAGGGGGGACAGGCCATATAGCTATGACTACACCTTC. Translating it yields CAWRGDRPYSYDYTF.